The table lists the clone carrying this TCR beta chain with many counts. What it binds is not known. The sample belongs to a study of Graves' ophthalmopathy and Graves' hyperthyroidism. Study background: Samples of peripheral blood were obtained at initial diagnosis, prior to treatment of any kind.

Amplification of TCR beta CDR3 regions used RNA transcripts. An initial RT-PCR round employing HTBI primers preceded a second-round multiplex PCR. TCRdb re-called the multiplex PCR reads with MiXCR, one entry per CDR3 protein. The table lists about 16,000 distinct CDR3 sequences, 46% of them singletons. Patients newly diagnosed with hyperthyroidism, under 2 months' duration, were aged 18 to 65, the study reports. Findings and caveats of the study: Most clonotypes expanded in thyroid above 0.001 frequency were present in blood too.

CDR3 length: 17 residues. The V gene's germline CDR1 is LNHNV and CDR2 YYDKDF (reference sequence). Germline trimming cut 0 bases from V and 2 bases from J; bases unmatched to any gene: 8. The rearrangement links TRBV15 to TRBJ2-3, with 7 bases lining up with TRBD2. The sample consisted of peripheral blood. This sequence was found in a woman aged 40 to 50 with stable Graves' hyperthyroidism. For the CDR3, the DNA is TGTGCCACCAGCAGAGATAAGGCTAGCGGTGACACAGATACGCAGTATTTT. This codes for CATSRDKASGDTDTQYF.